One T cell receptor (beta chain) is described in this entry. This sample is part of a study of blood T cell repertoires in COVID-19. Study members were between roughly 18 and 100 years old and lived in 24 US regions. TCRdb keeps only in-frame clones here, not all; method: immunoSEQ multiplex PCR. The table has approximately 250,000 clones, approximately 90% seen once; the top ten hold around 2.8%. This CDR3 spans 13 amino acids. CDR1 is SGDLS, CDR2 YYNGEE, per germline. V lost 4 bases, J lost 5 bases, and 10 bases lay in between. This sequence originates from a middle-aged man who had been exposed to COVID-19. This chain joins TRBV9 and TRBJ1-5; D perhaps matches TRBD1 (6 bases). The sequenced material came from PBMCs or T cells enriched from blood (not recorded which). The chain's CDR3 is CASSRTDYQPQHF. CDR3 sequence (DNA): TGTGCCAGCAGCCGGACAGATTATCAGCCCCAGCATTTT.